The clone carrying this T cell receptor (beta chain) has a count of ten or more. The data derive from a study of regulatory T cells in long-lasting Graves disease. Germline V gives CDR1 MNHEY, CDR2 SVGAGI. With 0 bases removed from V and 0 bases from J, the gap between germline ends came to 11 bases. The CDR3 is 16 amino acids. Sample time point: newly diagnosed GD, antithyroid drugs for less than 3 months. Researchers made the TCR library from RNA that was extracted from PBMCs. Assembly of TCR beta libraries relied on iRepertoire HTBI primers together with Arm-PCR of CDR3 regions. From the multiplex PCR reads, TCRdb called clonotypes with MiXCR, one entry per CDR3 protein. In the table there are under 700,000 distinct CDR3 sequences, approximately 16% of which are singletons. These same records also appear under a second study, on T cells in Graves' hyperthyroidism and ophthalmopathy.

The sequence was collected from a woman aged 40 to 65 with Graves disease. The sample here was peripheral blood mononuclear cells (PBMCs), taken at new diagnosis, from a patient treated with antithyroid drugs. The chain employs TRBV6-5 and TRBJ1-2, with D hard to call. The CDR3 DNA follows: TGTGCCAGCAGTTACTCGACGTACAATTCTAACTATGGCTACACCTTC. The encoded protein is CASSYSTYNSNYGYTF.